This paragraph covers one T cell receptor (beta chain) sequence. The data were taken from a study of blood T cell repertoires in COVID-19. There are 16 residues in the CDR3. The V and J ends lost 3 bases and 1 base, in that order; junction bases with no gene match: 8. Germline V gene data show CDR1 as SGHTS and CDR2 as YDEGEE. The protocol was immunoSEQ multiplex PCR, while the TCRdb copy is restricted to in-frame clones and leaves out a portion. The sample carries about 83,000 clones, 65% to 85% recorded once. The TCR was taken from a woman over 75 with acute or convalescent COVID-19. V usage is TRBV5-8 and J usage is TRBJ1-1; 8 bases fit TRBD1. Sequenced sample: peripheral blood. In DNA, the CDR3 is TGTGCCAGCAGCTCGACAGGGGCAATTGGGAACACTGAAGCTTTCTTT. This translates into CASSSTGAIGNTEAFF.